This entry lists 13 T cell receptor beta chains sequenced from one sample in a study of T cell responses to AZD1222 COVID-19 vaccine. Clones were sequenced by immunoSEQ multiplex PCR, and TCRdb holds only the in-frame ones, with some missing. Seen here are some 150,000 clones, roughly 90% observed once, and the top ten hold about 3.3%. Here the sequenced sample was peripheral blood, taken 28 days after the second AZD1222 dose. Receptor source: an adult who received the AZD1222 COVID-19 vaccine.

In DNA, the CDR3 is TGTGCCAGCAGCTTAAATGCTGACACTGAAGCTTTCTTT. It encodes CASSLNADTEAFF. The chain links TRBV7-9 to TRBJ1-1; no firm D call. Trimming stripped 2 bases from V and 3 bases from J, with 7 bases between. Germline V gives CDR1 SEHNR, CDR2 FQNEAQ (reference sequence). This CDR3 has 13 residues.

This clone has a single count. The chain recombines TRBV7-7 with TRBJ2-2, with TRBD2 matching 7 bases. The CDR3 spans 16 residues. Per the germline V gene, CDR1 is SSHAT and CDR2 is FNYEAQ (reference sequence). V shed 5 bases and J 0 bases; nucleotides not matched to a gene: 6. CDR3 amino acids: CASSRTTSPNTGELFF. The CDR3 region has the DNA TGTGCCAGCAGCCGAACGACTAGCCCGAACACCGGGGAGCTGTTTTTT.

The rearrangement joins TRBV29-1 to TRBJ2-3; 7 nucleotides match TRBD1. Germline assignment: CDR1 SQVTM and CDR2 ANQGSEA. The CDR3 spans 16 residues. Trimming at V came to 2 bases and at J to 2 bases, leaving 10 bases not matched to a gene. CDR3 DNA sequence: TGCAGCGTTGAACCTCGACAGGGAGTTCTCACAGATACGCAGTATTTT. Encoded protein: CSVEPRQGVLTDTQYF.

This chain links TRBV27 with TRBJ1-1, with TRBD1 matching over 7 bases. The CDR3 runs to 13 residues. Germline lookup yields CDR1 MNHEY and CDR2 SMNVEV (reference sequence). The trim removed 5 bases at V and 2 bases at J, leaving 2 bases unmatched. CDR3 nucleotide sequence: TGTGCCAGCAGTCGACAGGGTAACACTGAAGCTTTCTTT. This sequence encodes CASSRQGNTEAFF.

The CDR3 DNA reads TGCGCCAGCAGCCCGGGACAGACCTATGGCTACACCTTC. It yields the protein CASSPGQTYGYTF. The chain couples TRBV5-1 to TRBJ1-2, with TRBD1 matching over 7 bases. The CDR3 has 13 amino acids. The V and J ends lost 4 bases and 4 bases, in that order; junction bases with no gene match: 4. The germline V gene has CDR1 SGHRS and CDR2 YFSETQ.

The rearrangement joins TRBV4-1 to TRBJ1-2, with 11 bases identical to TRBD1. Trimming took 5 bases from V and 6 from J; bases not matched to a gene: 11. CDR1 and CDR2 from the germline V gene are MGHRA and YSYEKL. The CDR3 consists of 16 residues. The CDR3, as DNA: TGCGCCAGCAGCTTCCGGACAGGGGGCGTAGTAGATGGCTACACCTTC. Its translation: CASSFRTGGVVDGYTF.

This sequence joins TRBV7-2 and TRBJ2-1, with 9 bases aligning to TRBD1. Germline values: CDR1 SGHTA, CDR2 FQGNSA. V was pared by 5 bases and J by 15 bases, with 8 bases of the junction left unmatched. This CDR3 spans 12 amino acids. The CDR3 nucleotides are TGTGCCAGCAGCGCTCCGGGACAGGGACCGTTCTTC. Encoded protein: CASSAPGQGPFF.

This chain links TRBV6-1 with TRBJ2-5; tentative D call: TRBD1 (5 bases). Germline-derived CDR1 and CDR2 are MNHNS and SASEGT. Between the trimmed V and J ends, which lost 1 base and 2 bases, there was a span of 14 bases. The CDR3 covers 16 residues. The CDR3: CASSEGPGILQETQYF. The CDR3 nucleotides read TGTGCCAGCAGTGAAGGCCCAGGGATTCTTCAAGAGACCCAGTACTTC.

The sample holds a few counts of this clone. The chain recombines TRBV6-5 with TRBJ2-7; perhaps TRBD2 as D (6 bases). The V gene's germline CDR1 is MNHEY and CDR2 SVGAGI. Trimming took off 6 bases at V and 5 bases at J, with 11 bases between the two ends. This CDR3 spans 12 amino acids. The CDR3 sequence: CASSHGGDEQYF. CDR3 nucleotides: TGTGCCAGCAGCCACGGCGGGGACGAGCAGTACTTC.

As DNA, the CDR3 is TGCGCCAGCAGGGAGCGGGAGGGCCTCTACAATGAGCAGTTCTTC. It translates to CASREREGLYNEQFF. V is TRBV4-1 and J is TRBJ2-1, with 10 bases that match TRBD2. The germline V gene has CDR1 MGHRA and CDR2 YSYEKL. J was trimmed by 3 bases and V by 6 bases; bases with no gene match: 5. The CDR3 has 15 residues.

This chain joins TRBV6-5 and TRBJ1-1; D uncertain. There are 14 residues in the CDR3. Germline-derived CDR1 and CDR2 are MNHEY and SVGAGI. V lost 6 bases to trimming and J lost 3 bases, with 14 bases between them. The CDR3 nucleotides read TGTGCCAGCAGCCGTGGAGTGGAAGACACTGAAGCTTTCTTT. Its protein is CASSRGVEDTEAFF.

This clone appeared a few times. The genes are TRBV2 and TRBJ1-5; D uncertain. CDR1 is SNHLY and CDR2 is FYNNEI in the germline V gene. This CDR3 has 16 amino acids. V was shortened by 3 bases and J by 0 bases, with 12 bases between the two germline ends. The CDR3 DNA sequence: TGTGCCAGCAGTGACGAGGTGTCCGATAGCAATCAGCCCCAGCATTTT. Its protein is CASSDEVSDSNQPQHF.

The V and J genes are TRBV15 and TRBJ2-7; D tentatively fits TRBD1 or TRBD2 (5 bases each). The CDR3 is 13 residues long. V was shortened by 6 bases and J by 3 bases, with 12 bases between the two germline ends. Germline V gene sequence: CDR1 LNHNV, CDR2 YYDKDF (reference sequence). CDR3 sequence reads: CATRRQGDYEQYF. CDR3 DNA sequence: TGTGCCACCAGACGGCAGGGAGACTACGAGCAGTACTTC.